This T cell receptor (beta chain) came from a study of PD-1 blockade in classical Hodgkin lymphoma. TCRdb's copy holds only in-frame clones and misses some; the assay was immunoSEQ multiplex PCR. The sample records about 39,000 clones, 77% being singletons. From germline, CDR1 is SGHRS and CDR2 YFSETQ. This CDR3 contains 12 residues. V was shortened by 0 bases and J by 9 bases, with 7 bases between the two germline ends. Time point given: cycle 4 day 1 (C4D1), after around six weeks of nivolumab. Each patient relapsed following autologous stem cell transplantation, and prior brentuximab vedotin exposure differed. Overall study results and limits: Newly diagnosed patients were reported to exhibit reduced baseline TCR diversity relative to healthy donors. Significant TCR diversity gains by C4D1 occurred in CD4+ but not CD8+ cells. Before treatment, complete responders showed about the same diversity as newly diagnosed patients.

As regards this clone: Its specificity is not known.

This TCR was sampled from a human donor with classical Hodgkin lymphoma. This specimen consisted of peripheral blood mononuclear cells (PBMCs), obtained before the fourth cycle of nivolumab. The V and J genes are TRBV5-1 and TRBJ2-1; D remains ambiguous. The CDR3 coding sequence is TGCGCCAGCAGCTTGGTTGGGTGTGAGCAGTTCTTC. Translation: CASSLVGCEQFF.